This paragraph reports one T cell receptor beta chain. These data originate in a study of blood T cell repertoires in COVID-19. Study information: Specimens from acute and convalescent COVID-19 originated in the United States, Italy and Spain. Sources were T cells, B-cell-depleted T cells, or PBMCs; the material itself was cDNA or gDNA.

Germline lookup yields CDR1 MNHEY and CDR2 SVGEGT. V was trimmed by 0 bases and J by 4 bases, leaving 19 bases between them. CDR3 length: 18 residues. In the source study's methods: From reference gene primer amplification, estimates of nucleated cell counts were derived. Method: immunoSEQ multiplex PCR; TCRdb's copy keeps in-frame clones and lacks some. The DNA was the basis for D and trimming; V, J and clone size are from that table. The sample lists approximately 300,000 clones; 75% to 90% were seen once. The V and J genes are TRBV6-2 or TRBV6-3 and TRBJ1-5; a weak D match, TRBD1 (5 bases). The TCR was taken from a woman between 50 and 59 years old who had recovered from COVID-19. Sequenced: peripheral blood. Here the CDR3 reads CASSYSRSGQGGNQPQHF. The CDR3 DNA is TGTGCCAGCAGTTACTCGCGTTCAGGGCAGGGAGGGAATCAGCCCCAGCATTTT.